This T cell receptor (beta chain) is from a study of shared clonotypes between healthy human individuals. Study-wide points: Among the subsets, naive ones generally showed larger estimated richness than memory ones. Clonotype sharing levels among donors were expected to vary with sequencing depth.

Each donor was a Caucasian adult residing in Nashville, Tennessee. This CDR3 comprises 14 residues. Germline V lookup: CDR1 SNHLY, CDR2 FYNNEI. Trimming removed 7 bases from V and 2 bases from J, with 12 bases in between. For sorted subsets, 150 to 200 ng DNA per replicate equaled 33,000 or so T cell genomes. Measured with immunoSEQ multiplex PCR; TCRdb has only the in-frame clones, and not every one. The table lists roughly 680,000 clones, 72% of them singletons. On this clone itself: Its matching antigen is unknown.

The receptor was isolated from a woman aged 30 to 39 in good health. Sequences were obtained from memory CD4+ T cells sorted from blood. Indicated subset: CD45RA-negative fraction. The rearrangement joins TRBV2 to TRBJ1-5; a possible D gene is TRBD1 (6 bases). CDR3 sequence reads: CASTGSGGNQPQHF. DNA for the CDR3: TGTGCCAGCACAGGTTCAGGGGGCAATCAGCCCCAGCATTTT.